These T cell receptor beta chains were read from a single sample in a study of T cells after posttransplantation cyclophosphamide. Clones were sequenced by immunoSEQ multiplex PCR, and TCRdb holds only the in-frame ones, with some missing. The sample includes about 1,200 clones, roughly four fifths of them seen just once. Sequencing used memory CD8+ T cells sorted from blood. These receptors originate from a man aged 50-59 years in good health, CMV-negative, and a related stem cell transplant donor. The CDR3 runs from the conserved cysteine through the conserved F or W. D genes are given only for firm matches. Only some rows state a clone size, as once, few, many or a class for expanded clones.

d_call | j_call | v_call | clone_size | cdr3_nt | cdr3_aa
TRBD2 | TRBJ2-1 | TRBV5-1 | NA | TGCGCCAGCAGCGGGGGACTAGCGGGGAGCTCCTACAATGAGCAGTTCTTC | CASSGGLAGSSYNEQFF
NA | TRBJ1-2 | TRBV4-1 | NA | TGCGCCAGCAGCCAAGATCTGGCCCCGGGGTATGGCTACACCTTC | CASSQDLAPGYGYTF
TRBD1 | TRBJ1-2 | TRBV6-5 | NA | TGTGCCAGCCGAAGAGGGACAGGGCCCAACTATGGCTACACCTTC | CASRRGTGPNYGYTF
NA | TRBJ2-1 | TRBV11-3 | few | TGTGCCAGCAGCTTAAATGACCCGGGGGAGAGCTTCAATGAGCAGTTCTTC | CASSLNDPGESFNEQFF
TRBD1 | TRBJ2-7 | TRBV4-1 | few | TGCGCCAGCAGCCCAACCGGGACAGGGGGTTACGAGCAGTACTTC | CASSPTGTGGYEQYF
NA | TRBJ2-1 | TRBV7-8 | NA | TGTGCCAGCAGTGCATTAGCAAACCTAAACACTGACTTGCAGTTCTTC | CASSALANLNTDLQFF
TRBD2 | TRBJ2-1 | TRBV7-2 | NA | TGTGCCAGCAGCTTAGTAAGGTCACTAGCGGGGGGGCCGGGCAATGAGCAGTTCTTC | CASSLVRSLAGGPGNEQFF
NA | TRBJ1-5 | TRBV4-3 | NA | TGCGCCAGCAGCCAAGAAAGTGGCGGGATCAATCAGCCCCAGCATTTT | CASSQESGGINQPQHF
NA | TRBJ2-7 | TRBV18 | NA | TGTGCCAGCTCACCACCTTCCAGGCCTTCCTACGAGCAGTACTTC | CASSPPSRPSYEQYF
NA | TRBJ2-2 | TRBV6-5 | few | TGTGCCAGCGAGACTAGGACCGGGGAGCTGTTTTTT | CASETRTGELFF
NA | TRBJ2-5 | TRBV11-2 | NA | TGTGCCAGCAGCCCACTATCCCGGATACAGACCCAGTACTTC | CASSPLSRIQTQYF
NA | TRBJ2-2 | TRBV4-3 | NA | TGCGCCAGCAGGAGGGGGGGTTTAACCGGGGAGCTGTTTTTT | CASRRGGLTGELFF
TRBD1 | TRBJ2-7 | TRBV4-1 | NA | TGCGCCAGCAGCCAGACGCCCGGGACAGGGGGGCTGTCCTACGAGCAGTACTTC | CASSQTPGTGGLSYEQYF
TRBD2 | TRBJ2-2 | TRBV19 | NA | TGTGCCAGTGCAGCGGGAGAGGTCGGGGAGCTGTTTTTT | CASAAGEVGELFF
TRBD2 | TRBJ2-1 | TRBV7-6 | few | TGTGCCAGCAGCTTAGCACTTAGCGGGGAGGTTGAGCAGTTCTTC | CASSLALSGEVEQFF
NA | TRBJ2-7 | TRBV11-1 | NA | TGTGCCAGCAGCTTAGTTGCGTCGTACGAGCAGTACTTC | CASSLVASYEQYF
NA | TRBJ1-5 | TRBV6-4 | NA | TGTGCCAGCAGTGACAGGGAGAATCAGCCCCAGCATTTT | CASSDRENQPQHF
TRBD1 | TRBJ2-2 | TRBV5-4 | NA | TGTGCCAGCGGGACAGGGTCCACCGGGGAGCTGTTTTTT | CASGTGSTGELFF
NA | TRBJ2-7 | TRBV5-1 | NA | TGCGCCAGCAGCCCAGGCGAGGGCCCAGAGCAGTACTTC | CASSPGEGPEQYF
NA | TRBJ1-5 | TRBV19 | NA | TGTGCCAGTAGTATCGATGGGGCCGGGCCGCATTTT | CASSIDGAGPHF
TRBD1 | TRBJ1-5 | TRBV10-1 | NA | TGCGCCATTCAACGGACAGGGGCCAGCCAAGTTCAGCCCCAGCATTTT | CAIQRTGASQVQPQHF
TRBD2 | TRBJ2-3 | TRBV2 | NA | TGTGCCAGCAGCGGGACTAGCGGGAGAACTGATACGCAGTATTTT | CASSGTSGRTDTQYF
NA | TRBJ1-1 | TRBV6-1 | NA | TGTGCCAGCAGTGAAGGGGAGGGTTGGACTGAAGCTTTCTTT | CASSEGEGWTEAFF
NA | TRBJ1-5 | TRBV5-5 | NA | TGTGCCAGCCGGCCAGGGGTGGGCAATCAGCCCCAGCATTTT | CASRPGVGNQPQHF
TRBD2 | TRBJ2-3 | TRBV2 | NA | TGTGCCAGCAGAAAGACTAGCGGGATTCTGACAGATACGCAGTATTTT | CASRKTSGILTDTQYF
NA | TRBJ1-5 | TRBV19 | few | TGTGCCAGTAGTATCGGTCACTATAGCAATCAGCCCCAGCATTTT | CASSIGHYSNQPQHF
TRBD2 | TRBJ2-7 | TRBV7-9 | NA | TGTGCCAGCAGCGTGACTAGCGGGGGCAACGAGCAGTACTTC | CASSVTSGGNEQYF
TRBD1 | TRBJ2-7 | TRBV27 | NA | TGTGCCAGCAGTGTACTACAGGGGGCCTACGAGCAGTACTTC | CASSVLQGAYEQYF
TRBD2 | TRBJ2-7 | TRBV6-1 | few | TGTGCCAGCAGTGGATATAGCGGGGGGGCCTGGGAGGACGAGCAGTACTTC | CASSGYSGGAWEDEQYF
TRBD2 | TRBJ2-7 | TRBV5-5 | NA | TGTGCCAGCAGCCCTAGCGGGAGGGCCACTTACGAGCAGTACTTC | CASSPSGRATYEQYF
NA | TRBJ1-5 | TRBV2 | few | TGTGCCAGCAGTGAAATCACAGGGTTGTTAGGACAGCCCCAGCATTTT | CASSEITGLLGQPQHF
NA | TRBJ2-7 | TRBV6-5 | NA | TGTGCCAGCAGTTTCGAGGACGGGGGTTCCTACGAGCAGTACTTC | CASSFEDGGSYEQYF